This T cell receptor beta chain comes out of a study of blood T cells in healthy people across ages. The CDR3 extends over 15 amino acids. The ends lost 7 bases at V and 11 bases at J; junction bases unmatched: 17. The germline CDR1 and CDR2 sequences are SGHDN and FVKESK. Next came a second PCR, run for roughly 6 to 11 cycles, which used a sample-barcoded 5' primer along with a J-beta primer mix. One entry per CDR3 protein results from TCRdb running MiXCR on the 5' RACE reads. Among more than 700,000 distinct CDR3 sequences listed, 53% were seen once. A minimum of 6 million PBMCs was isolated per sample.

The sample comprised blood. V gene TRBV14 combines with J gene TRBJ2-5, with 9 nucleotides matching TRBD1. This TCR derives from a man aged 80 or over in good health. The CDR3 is CASNDGTGNFYEQYF. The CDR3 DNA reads TGTGCCAGCAACGACGGGACAGGGAACTTTTACGAACAGTACTTC.